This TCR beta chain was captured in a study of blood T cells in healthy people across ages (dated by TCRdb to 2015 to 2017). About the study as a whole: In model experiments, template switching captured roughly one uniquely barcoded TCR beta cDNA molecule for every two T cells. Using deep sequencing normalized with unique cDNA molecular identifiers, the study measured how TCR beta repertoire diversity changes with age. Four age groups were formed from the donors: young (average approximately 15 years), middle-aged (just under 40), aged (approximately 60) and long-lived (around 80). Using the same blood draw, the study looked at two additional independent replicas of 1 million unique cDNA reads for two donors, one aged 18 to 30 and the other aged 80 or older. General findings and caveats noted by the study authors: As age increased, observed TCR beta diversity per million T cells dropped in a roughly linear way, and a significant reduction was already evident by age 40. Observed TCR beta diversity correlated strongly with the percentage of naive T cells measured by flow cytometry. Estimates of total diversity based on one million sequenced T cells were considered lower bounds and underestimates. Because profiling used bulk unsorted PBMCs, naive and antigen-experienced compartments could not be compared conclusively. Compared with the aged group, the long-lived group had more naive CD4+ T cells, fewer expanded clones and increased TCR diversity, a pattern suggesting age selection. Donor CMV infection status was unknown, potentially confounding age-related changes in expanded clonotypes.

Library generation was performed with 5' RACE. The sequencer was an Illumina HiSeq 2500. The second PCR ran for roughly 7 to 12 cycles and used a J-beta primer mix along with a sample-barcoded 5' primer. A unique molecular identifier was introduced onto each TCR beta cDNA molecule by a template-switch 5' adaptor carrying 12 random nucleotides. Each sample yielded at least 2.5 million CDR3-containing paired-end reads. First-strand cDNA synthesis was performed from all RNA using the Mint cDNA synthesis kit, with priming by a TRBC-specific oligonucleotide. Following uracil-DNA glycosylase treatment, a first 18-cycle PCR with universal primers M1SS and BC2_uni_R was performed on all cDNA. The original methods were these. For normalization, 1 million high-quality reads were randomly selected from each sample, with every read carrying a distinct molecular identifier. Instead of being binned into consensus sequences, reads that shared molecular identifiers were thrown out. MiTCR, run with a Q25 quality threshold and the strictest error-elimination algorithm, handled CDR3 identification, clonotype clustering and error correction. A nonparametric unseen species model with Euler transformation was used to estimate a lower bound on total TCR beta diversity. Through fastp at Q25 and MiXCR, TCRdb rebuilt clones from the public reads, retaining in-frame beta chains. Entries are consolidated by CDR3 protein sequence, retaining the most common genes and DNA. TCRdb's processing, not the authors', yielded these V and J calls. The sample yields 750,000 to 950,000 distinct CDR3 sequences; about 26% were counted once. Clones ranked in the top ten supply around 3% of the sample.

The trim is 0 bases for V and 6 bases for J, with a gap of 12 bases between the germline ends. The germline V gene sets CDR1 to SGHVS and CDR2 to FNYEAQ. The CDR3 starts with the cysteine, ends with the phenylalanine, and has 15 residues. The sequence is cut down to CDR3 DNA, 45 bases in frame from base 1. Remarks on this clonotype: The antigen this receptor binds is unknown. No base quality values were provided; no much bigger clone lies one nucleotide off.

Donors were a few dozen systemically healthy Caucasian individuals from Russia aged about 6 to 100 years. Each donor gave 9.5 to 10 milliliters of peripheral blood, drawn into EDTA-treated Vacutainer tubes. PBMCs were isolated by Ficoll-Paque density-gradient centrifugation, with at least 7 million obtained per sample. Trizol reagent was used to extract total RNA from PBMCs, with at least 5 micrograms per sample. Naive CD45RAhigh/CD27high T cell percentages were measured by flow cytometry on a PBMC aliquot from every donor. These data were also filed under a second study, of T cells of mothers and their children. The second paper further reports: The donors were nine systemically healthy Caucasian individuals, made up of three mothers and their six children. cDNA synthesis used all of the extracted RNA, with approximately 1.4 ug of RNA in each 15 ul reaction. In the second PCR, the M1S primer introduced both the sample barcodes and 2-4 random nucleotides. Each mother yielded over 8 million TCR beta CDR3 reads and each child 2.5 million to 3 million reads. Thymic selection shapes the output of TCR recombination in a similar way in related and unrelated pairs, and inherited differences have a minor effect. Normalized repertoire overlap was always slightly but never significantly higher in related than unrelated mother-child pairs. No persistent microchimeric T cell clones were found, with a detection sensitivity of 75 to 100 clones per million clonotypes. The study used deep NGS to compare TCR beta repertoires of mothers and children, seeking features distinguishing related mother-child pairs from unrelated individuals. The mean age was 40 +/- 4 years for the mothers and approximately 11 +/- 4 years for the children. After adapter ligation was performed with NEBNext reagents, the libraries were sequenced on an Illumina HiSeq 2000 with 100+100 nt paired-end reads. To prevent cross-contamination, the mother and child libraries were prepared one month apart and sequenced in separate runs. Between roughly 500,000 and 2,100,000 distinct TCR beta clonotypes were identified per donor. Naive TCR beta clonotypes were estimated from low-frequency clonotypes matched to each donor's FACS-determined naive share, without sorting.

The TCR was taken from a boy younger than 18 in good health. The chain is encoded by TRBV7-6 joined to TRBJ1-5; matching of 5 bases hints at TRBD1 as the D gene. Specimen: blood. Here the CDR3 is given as CASSLAAGTSQPQHF. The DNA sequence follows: TGTGCCAGCAGCTTAGCCGCAGGGACCTCTCAGCCCCAGCATTTT.